This T cell receptor beta chain was identified during a study of long-term antiretroviral therapy in people with HIV. About the research overall: The earliest samples came from an era when ART typically awaited falling CD4 counts.

This CDR3 is 18 amino acids long. Germline-derived CDR1 and CDR2 are ENHRY and SYGVKD. The junction had 5 bases not matched to a gene; V was cut back by 0 bases and J by 1 base. Samples were assayed with immunoSEQ v3.0 at survey level. Only in-frame clones appear in the TCRdb table, and some are missing; sequencing was by immunoSEQ multiplex PCR. The table shows about 6,000 clones, with 77% occurring only once. Study results and limitations: Diversity remained lower than transplant donor controls, even though it increased after ART. HIV repertoires spanned tighter CDR3 length ranges than controls did.

Every one of the donors gave at least one pre-ART PBMC sample and at least two post-ART PBMC samples. In regard to this clone: Its specificity is not known.

The V and J genes are TRBV10-3 and TRBJ2-3, with TRBD2 identical over 12 bases. The sequences come from unsorted PBMCs, collected 0.5 years before starting antiretroviral therapy. The receptor was isolated from a man in his forties or fifties with HIV. CDR3 loop: CAISESELAGGRTDTQYF. The CDR3 region has the DNA TGTGCCATCAGTGAGTCGGAACTAGCGGGGGGACGCACAGATACGCAGTATTTT.